The 14 T cell receptor beta chains below come from one sample, sequenced in a study of blood T cell repertoires in COVID-19. TCRdb keeps only in-frame clones here, not all; method: immunoSEQ multiplex PCR. The sample lists roughly 260,000 clones; almost 90% were seen once. Sequenced: peripheral blood. These receptors were collected from a woman aged 25-40 years with COVID-19, enrolled during active disease.

The V and J genes are TRBV13 and TRBJ2-3; TRBD1 aligns across 7 bases. In germline, CDR1 is PRHDT, CDR2 FYEKMQ (reference sequence). There are 16 residues in the CDR3. V was clipped by 5 bases and J by 2 bases; unmatched bases: 10. The CDR3 DNA sequence: TGTGCCAGCAGCAACCGGGACAGAGGATTCACAGATACGCAGTATTTT. Translated: CASSNRDRGFTDTQYF.

V is TRBV2 and J is TRBJ2-5, with 13 bases fitting TRBD2. The CDR3 consists of 15 residues. The V segment lost 6 bases and the J segment 4 bases; nucleotides outside the gene matches: 5. Germline assignment: CDR1 SNHLY and CDR2 FYNNEI. In DNA, the CDR3 is TGTGCCAGCAGGCGACTAGCGGGAGGAGGAGAGACCCAGTACTTC. It yields the protein CASRRLAGGGETQYF. Supplemented by reference TRBV2 and TRBJ2-5, the full variable domain reads EPEVTQTPSHQVTQMGQEVILRCVPISNHLYFYWYRQILGQKVEFLVSFYNNEISEKSEIFDDQFSVERPDGSNFTLKIRSTKLEDSAMYFCASRRLAGGGETQYFGPGTRLLVL.

The chain employs TRBV7-9 and TRBJ1-4; 9 bases agree with TRBD1. The CDR3 is 15 amino acids. Losses at the gene ends were 4 bases for V and 5 bases for J; bases not matched to a gene: 5. Looked up from germline, CDR1 is SEHNR and CDR2 is FQNEAQ (reference sequence). CDR3 protein: CASSYGDRVNEKLFF. CDR3 in DNA: TGTGCCAGCAGCTACGGGGACAGGGTCAATGAAAAACTGTTTTTT.

The chain couples TRBV6-5 to TRBJ2-3; possibly TRBD1 for D (6 bases). CDR1 and CDR2 (germline): MNHEY, SVGAGI. The CDR3 is made up of 15 amino acids. The ends were cut back, 6 bases at V and 5 bases at J, with 18 bases in the middle. The CDR3 loop reads CASSLKWGPGDTQYF. The CDR3, as DNA: TGTGCCAGCAGCCTTAAATGGGGGCCTGGAGATACGCAGTATTTT.

This clone was counted a single time. The rearrangement links TRBV5-6 to TRBJ2-5; 10 positions agree with TRBD1. This CDR3 is built from 16 residues. Germline CDR1 SGHDT, CDR2 YYEEEE. After removal of 4 bases from V and 5 bases from J, the junction contained 11 bases not matched to a gene. Written as DNA, the CDR3 is TGTGCCAGCAGCCCCTTGGGGACAGGGGCTCCCGAGACCCAGTACTTC. It encodes CASSPLGTGAPETQYF.

V gene TRBV20-1 combines with J gene TRBJ1-2; 7 bases are shared with TRBD1. The germline V gene encodes CDR1 DFQATT and CDR2 SNEGSKA (reference sequence). The CDR3 contains 10 residues. The V and J ends lost 5 bases and 7 bases, in that order; junction bases with no gene match: 1. CDR3 sequence (DNA): TGCAGTGCTTGGGACAGTGGCTACACCTTC. This translates into CSAWDSGYTF.

The chain joins TRBV28 to TRBJ2-5; maybe TRBD2 (6 bases). Trimming took off 6 bases at V and 2 bases at J, with 16 bases between the two ends. The V gene's germline CDR1 is MDHEN and CDR2 SYDVKM. The CDR3 is made up of 15 amino acids. CDR3 amino acids: CASSLGPGVQETQYF. CDR3 nucleotide sequence: TGTGCCAGCAGCTTAGGACCGGGGGTGCAAGAGACCCAGTACTTC.

This chain connects TRBV11-3 to TRBJ1-1; D gene unclear. CDR1 is SGHNT, CDR2 YENEEA, per germline. The CDR3 has 14 amino acids. The V gene lost 1 base and the J gene lost 6 bases, with 12 bases spanning the gap. CDR3 in DNA: TGTGCCAGCAGCTTAGGGCCAGTGGGAGCTGAAGCTTTCTTT. This gives the protein CASSLGPVGAEAFF.

This clone occurred once. V usage is TRBV28 and J usage is TRBJ1-6; 9 bases map to TRBD1. The CDR3 loop spans 15 amino acids. CDR1 MDHEN and CDR2 SYDVKM come from the germline V gene. V was clipped by 7 bases and J by 10 bases; unmatched bases: 11. CDR3 DNA: TGTGCCAGCACCGTTACCACAGGGGGCGGATCACCCCTCCACTTT. The encoded protein is CASTVTTGGGSPLHF. Full variable domain (missing parts from reference TRBV28 and TRBJ1-6): DVKVTQSSRYLVKRTGEKVFLECVQDMDHENMFWYRQDPGLGLRLIYFSYDVKMKEKGDIPEGYSVSREKKERFSLILESASTNQTSMYLCASTVTTGGGSPLHFGNGTRLTVT.

The V and J genes are TRBV7-2 and TRBJ2-5; D gene unclear. This CDR3 is built from 14 residues. Germline CDR1 and CDR2: SGHTA and FQGNSA. V was clipped by 1 base and J by 1 base, with 7 bases between them. As DNA, the CDR3 is TGTGCCAGCAGCTTAGGGTTCAGCCAAGAGACCCAGTACTTC. This translates into CASSLGFSQETQYF.

The chain recombines TRBV19 with TRBJ2-2, with no clear D. CDR1 is LNHDA, CDR2 SQIVND, per germline (reference sequence). V lost 6 bases, J lost 6 bases, and 11 bases lay in between. The CDR3 is made up of 13 amino acids. The CDR3: CASSPSLAGELFF. The CDR3 DNA sequence: TGTGCCAGTAGCCCCTCCCTAGCCGGGGAGCTGTTTTTT.

The rearrangement joins TRBV13 to TRBJ2-7; the D gene is possibly TRBD1 (5 bases). V was clipped by 5 bases and J by 2 bases, with 13 bases between them. The CDR3 runs 14 residues. Germline V CDR1 and CDR2: PRHDT, FYEKMQ (reference sequence). CDR3 sequence reads: CASSLGQGTYEQYF. In DNA, the CDR3 is TGTGCCAGCAGCCTCGGCCAGGGAACCTACGAGCAGTACTTC.

The rearrangement joins TRBV7-2 to TRBJ2-3, with TRBD1 matching over 10 bases. Germline trimming cut 5 bases from V and 6 bases from J; bases unmatched to any gene: 8. Germline CDR1 SGHTA, CDR2 FQGNSA. This CDR3 comprises 15 residues. The CDR3: CASSIQGQGSDTQYF. The CDR3 region has the DNA TGTGCCAGCAGCATCCAGGGACAGGGGAGCGATACGCAGTATTTT.

This chain uses TRBV6-5 with TRBJ2-2; 7 bases align to TRBD1. This CDR3 has 16 amino acids. Losses at the gene ends were 3 bases for V and 3 bases for J; bases not matched to a gene: 7. Germline loops: CDR1 MNHEY, CDR2 SVGAGI. CDR3 bases: TGTGCCAGCAGTTATGGGATTGACAGGGACACCGGGGAGCTGTTTTTT. Translation gives CASSYGIDRDTGELFF.